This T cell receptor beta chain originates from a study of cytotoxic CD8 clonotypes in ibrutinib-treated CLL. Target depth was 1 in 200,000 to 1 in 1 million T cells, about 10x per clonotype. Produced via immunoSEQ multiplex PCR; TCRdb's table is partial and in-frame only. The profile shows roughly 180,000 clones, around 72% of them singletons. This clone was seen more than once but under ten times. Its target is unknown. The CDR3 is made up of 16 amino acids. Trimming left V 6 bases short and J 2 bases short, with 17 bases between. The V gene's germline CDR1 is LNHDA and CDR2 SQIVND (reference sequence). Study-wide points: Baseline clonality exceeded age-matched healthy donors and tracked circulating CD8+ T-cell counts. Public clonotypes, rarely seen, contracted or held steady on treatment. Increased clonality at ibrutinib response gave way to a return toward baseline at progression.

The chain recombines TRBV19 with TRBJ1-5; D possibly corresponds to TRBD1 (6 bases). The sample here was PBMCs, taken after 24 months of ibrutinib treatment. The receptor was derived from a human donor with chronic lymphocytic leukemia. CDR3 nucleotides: TGTGCCAGTAGACCACTGGGGGGCTGGGGCAATCAGCCCCAGCATTTT. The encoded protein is CASRPLGGWGNQPQHF.